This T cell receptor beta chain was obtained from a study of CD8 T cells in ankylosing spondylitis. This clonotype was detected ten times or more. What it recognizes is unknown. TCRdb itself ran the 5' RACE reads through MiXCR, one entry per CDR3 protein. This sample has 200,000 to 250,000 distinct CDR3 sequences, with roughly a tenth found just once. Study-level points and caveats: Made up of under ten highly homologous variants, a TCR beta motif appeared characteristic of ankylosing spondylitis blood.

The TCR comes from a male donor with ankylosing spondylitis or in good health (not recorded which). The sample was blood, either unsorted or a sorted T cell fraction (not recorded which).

Here the CDR3 reads CAIAPGAPSYEQYF. CDR3 DNA: TGTGCCATCGCACCGGGAGCCCCTTCCTACGAGCAGTACTTC. The chain is built from TRBV10-3 and TRBJ2-7; D may be TRBD2 (6 bases). The CDR3 runs 14 residues. From germline, CDR1 is ENHRY and CDR2 SYGVKD. Trimming removed 8 bases at V and 1 base at J, with 15 bases between.